Sequencing of this T cell receptor beta chain was carried out in a study of cytomegalovirus exposure and HLA in healthy donors. PCR was performed using 60 Vbeta and 13 Jbeta primers. Clones were read by immunoSEQ multiplex PCR, and TCRdb kept only the in-frame ones, dropping some. The data show about 100,000 clones, roughly 85% seen once. This clone occurred once. Its antigen is not known. Study-wide results and limits: Most subjects had HLA-A and HLA-B alleles reportedly predicted accurately by TCR beta sequences. A later analysis revealed that TCR association rates differed between HLA loci, peaking at DRB1 and bottoming out at HLA-C.

The CDR3 covers 14 residues. V gave up 5 bases and J gave up 5 bases, with 12 bases separating them. Per germline, CDR1 SGHTA and CDR2 FQGNSA. The clonotype comes from a man aged 55 to 70 in good health and CMV-seropositive. The sample comprised PBMCs. V and J are TRBV7-2 and TRBJ2-2; D unclear. In DNA form, the CDR3 reads TGTGCCAGCAGCCCCCTGTTCGGGACCGGGGAGCTGTTTTTT. Amino acids: CASSPLFGTGELFF.